This TCR beta chain was sequenced during a study of blood T cell repertoires in COVID-19. The wider study: The cDNA or gDNA used as material had been derived from T cells, B-cell-depleted T cells, or PBMCs.

Allocation to cohorts depended on clinical history reported by the participants. V lost 1 base and J lost 14, with 14 bases in between. The CDR3 extends over 12 amino acids. The germline V gene encodes CDR1 SEHNR and CDR2 FQNEAQ (reference sequence). Sequenced by immunoSEQ multiplex PCR; TCRdb stores in-frame clones only, minus some. The table includes under 450,000 clones, roughly nine tenths detected once. J is TRBJ2-5 and V is TRBV7-9; no firm D call. The sample was PBMCs or T cells enriched from blood (not recorded which). The receptor was derived from a woman in her forties who had been exposed to COVID-19. CDR3 loop: CASSLDGDWLYF. The CDR3, as DNA: TGTGCCAGCAGCTTAGATGGTGACTGGCTTTACTTC.